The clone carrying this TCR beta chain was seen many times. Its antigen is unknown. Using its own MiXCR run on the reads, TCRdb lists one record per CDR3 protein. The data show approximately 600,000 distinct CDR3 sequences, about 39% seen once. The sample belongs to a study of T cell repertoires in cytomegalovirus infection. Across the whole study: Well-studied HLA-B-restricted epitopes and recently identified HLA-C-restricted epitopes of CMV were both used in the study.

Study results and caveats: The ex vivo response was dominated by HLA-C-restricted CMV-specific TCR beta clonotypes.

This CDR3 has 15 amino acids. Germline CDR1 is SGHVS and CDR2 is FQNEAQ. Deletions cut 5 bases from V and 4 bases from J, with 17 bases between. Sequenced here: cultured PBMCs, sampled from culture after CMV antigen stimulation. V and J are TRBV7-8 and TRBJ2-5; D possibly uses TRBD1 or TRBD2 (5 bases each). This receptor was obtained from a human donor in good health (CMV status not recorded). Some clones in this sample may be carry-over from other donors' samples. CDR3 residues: CASSLTLWGRETQYF. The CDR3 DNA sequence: TGTGCCAGCAGCCTCACCTTATGGGGGAGAGAGACCCAGTACTTC.